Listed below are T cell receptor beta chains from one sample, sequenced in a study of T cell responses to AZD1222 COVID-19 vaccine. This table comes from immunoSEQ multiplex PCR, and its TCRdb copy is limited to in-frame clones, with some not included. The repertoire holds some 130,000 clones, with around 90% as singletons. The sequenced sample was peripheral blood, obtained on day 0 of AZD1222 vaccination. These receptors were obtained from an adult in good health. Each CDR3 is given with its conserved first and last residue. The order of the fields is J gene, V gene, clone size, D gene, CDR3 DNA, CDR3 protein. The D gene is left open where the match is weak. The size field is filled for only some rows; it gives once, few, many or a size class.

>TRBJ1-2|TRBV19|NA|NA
TGTGCCAGTACAAGGTTGGCTAACTATGGCTACACCTTC
CASTRLANYGYTF
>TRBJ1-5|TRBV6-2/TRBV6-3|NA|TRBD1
TGTGCCAGCAGTCTCACTCCTTTCAAAGACAGGGGGGCGCCCCAGCATTTT
CASSLTPFKDRGAPQHF
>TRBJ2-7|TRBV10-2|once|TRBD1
TGCGCCAGCAGTGACTTTTTACAGGGGGCTCTGTACGAGCAGTACTTC
CASSDFLQGALYEQYF
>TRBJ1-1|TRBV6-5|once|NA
TGTGCCAGCAGCGCCCGGGCGGAGAGTCCAGACTTCTTT
CASSARAESPDFF
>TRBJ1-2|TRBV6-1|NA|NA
TGTGCCAGCAGTGAAGCCATAAGTCAGCCCTGGAGCTACACCTTC
CASSEAISQPWSYTF
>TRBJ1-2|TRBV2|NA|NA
TGTGCCAGCAGTGGTAGGATCGGCTACACCTTC
CASSGRIGYTF
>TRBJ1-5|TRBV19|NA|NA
TGTGCCAGTAGTATCACCGTCGGACAGAGCACTTATCAGCCCCAGCATTTT
CASSITVGQSTYQPQHF
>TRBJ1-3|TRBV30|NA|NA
TGTGCCTGGAGTGCCGGGACATCCTCGGGCACCATATATTTT
CAWSAGTSSGTIYF
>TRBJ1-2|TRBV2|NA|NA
TGTGCCAGCAGTGTCTCCGTCTCAAACTATGGCTACACCTTC
CASSVSVSNYGYTF
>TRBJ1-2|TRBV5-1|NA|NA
TGCGCCAGCAGCCCTGGGACATCCGGGGGGAATGGCTACACCTTC
CASSPGTSGGNGYTF
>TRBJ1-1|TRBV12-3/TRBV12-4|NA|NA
TGTGCCAGCAGCCAACAGGGTTACACTGAAGCTTTCTTT
CASSQQGYTEAFF
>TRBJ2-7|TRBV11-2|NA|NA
TGTGCCAGCAGCTTAGGGGGGACCTCGAGGACAAGTTACGAGCAGTACTTC
CASSLGGTSRTSYEQYF
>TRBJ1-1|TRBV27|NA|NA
TGTGCCAGCAGTGGTTACGGGAGGGAGGACACTGAAGCTTTCTTT
CASSGYGREDTEAFF
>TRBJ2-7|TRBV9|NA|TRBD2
TGTGCCAGCAGCGCCTCCGGGACTAGGAACGAGCAGTACTTC
CASSASGTRNEQYF
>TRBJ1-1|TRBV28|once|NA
TGTGCCAGCAGGCCCGCGTGGGGCATGAACACTGAAGCTTTCTTT
CASRPAWGMNTEAFF
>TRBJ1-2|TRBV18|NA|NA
TGTGCCAGCTCCCCCTTTAAGGGCGATGGCTACACCTTC
CASSPFKGDGYTF
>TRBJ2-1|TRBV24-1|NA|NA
TGTGCCACCAGTGATACCAAACAGCGCAATGAGCAGTTCTTC
CATSDTKQRNEQFF
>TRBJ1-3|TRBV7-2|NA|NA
TGTGCCAGCAGCTTAGCCGGCACGAGCTCTGGAAACACCATATATTTT
CASSLAGTSSGNTIYF
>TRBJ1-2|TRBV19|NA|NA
TGTGCCAGTCGATCCTCGACCACAGGGAAAGGATATGGCTACACCTTC
CASRSSTTGKGYGYTF
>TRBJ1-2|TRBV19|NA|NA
TGTGCCAGTAACTATAGAGGTGAGGGCTACACCTTC
CASNYRGEGYTF
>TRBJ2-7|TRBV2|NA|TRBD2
TGTGCCAGCATAACCCCAAAGGCTAGCGGGAGCGGCGAGCAGTACTTC
CASITPKASGSGEQYF
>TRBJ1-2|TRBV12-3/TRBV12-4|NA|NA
TGTGCCAGCAGTTTAGGAACGGAGGGCTACACCTTC
CASSLGTEGYTF
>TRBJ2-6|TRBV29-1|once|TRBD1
TGCAGCGTAGGGACAGGCCTTTCGGGTGGGGCCAACGTCCTGACTTTC
CSVGTGLSGGANVLTF
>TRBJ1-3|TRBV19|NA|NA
TGTGCCAGTAGTACGACCGCCGGGGGATACGTCGAGTACACCATATATTTT
CASSTTAGGYVEYTIYF
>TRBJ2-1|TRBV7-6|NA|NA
TGTGCCAGCAGCTTAGGTACGGGAAACAATGAGCAGTTCTTC
CASSLGTGNNEQFF
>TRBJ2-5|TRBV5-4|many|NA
TGTGCCAGCAGCTTGCCGGGGGCCAGGCAAGAGACCCAGTACTTC
CASSLPGARQETQYF
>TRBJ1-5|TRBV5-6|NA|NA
TGTGCCAGCAGCTTGGCCGGTTACCGAAATCAGCCCCAGCATTTT
CASSLAGYRNQPQHF
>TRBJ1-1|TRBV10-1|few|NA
TGCGCCAGCAGTGCCAGGGGGAACACTGAAGCTTTCTTT
CASSARGNTEAFF
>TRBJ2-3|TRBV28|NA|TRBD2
TGTGCCAGCGGTCTGCGTAGCGGGCTTGATACGCAGTATTTT
CASGLRSGLDTQYF
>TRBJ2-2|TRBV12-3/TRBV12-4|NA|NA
TGTGCCAGCAGTTTCCATACCGGGGAGCTGTTTTTT
CASSFHTGELFF
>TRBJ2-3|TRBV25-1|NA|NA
TGTGCCAGCAGTGAACGAGGGGGTTCCACAGATACGCAGTATTTT
CASSERGGSTDTQYF
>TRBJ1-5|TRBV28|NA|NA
TGTGCCAGCAGTTTATACAGGGTTACTCAGCCCCAGCATTTT
CASSLYRVTQPQHF
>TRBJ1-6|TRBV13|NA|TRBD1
TGTGCCAGCAGCCTAGGGACAGGGGATGGGTCACCCCTCCACTTT
CASSLGTGDGSPLHF
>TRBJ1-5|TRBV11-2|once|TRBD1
TGTGCCAGCAGCCCCGGGACAGGGAAGGATCAGCCCCAGCATTTT
CASSPGTGKDQPQHF
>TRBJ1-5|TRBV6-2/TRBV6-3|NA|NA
TGTGCCAGCAGTACCCGGAGTGGGCACAATCAGCCCCAGCATTTT
CASSTRSGHNQPQHF
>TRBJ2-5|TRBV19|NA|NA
TGTGCCAGTAGTATACCCCCTGCGGAGACCCAGTACTTC
CASSIPPAETQYF
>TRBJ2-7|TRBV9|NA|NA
TGTGCCAGCAGCCCTGACAGAACCTACGAGCAGTACTTC
CASSPDRTYEQYF
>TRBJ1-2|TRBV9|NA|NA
TGTGCCAGCAGAGAGGGGATGGGGGACATCAAGGCTGGCTACACCTTC
CASREGMGDIKAGYTF
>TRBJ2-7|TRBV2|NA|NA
TGTGCCAGCAGTGTGCGCGGAGAGCAGTACTTC
CASSVRGEQYF
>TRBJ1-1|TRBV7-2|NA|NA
TGTGCCAGCAGCTTTTTTGAGGGCGGCACTGAAGCTTTCTTT
CASSFFEGGTEAFF
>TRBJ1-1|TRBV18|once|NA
TGTGCCAGCTCAACCCTCGATTTGGTACAGAACACTGAAGCTTTCTTT
CASSTLDLVQNTEAFF
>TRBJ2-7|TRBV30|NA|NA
TGTGCCTGGAGTGTCAGTCTTGACCTGGCCGGGGAGCAGTACTTC
CAWSVSLDLAGEQYF
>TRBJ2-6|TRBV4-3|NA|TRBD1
TGCGCCAGCAGCCAGGACAGGGGGTCTGGGGCCAACGTCCTGACTTTC
CASSQDRGSGANVLTF
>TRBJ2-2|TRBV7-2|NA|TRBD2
TGTGCCAGCAGCTTTGCTAGCGGGAGTCGACCCGGGGAGCTGTTTTTT
CASSFASGSRPGELFF
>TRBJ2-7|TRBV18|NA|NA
TGTGCCAGCTCACCGGGGGCCTACGAGCAGTACTTC
CASSPGAYEQYF
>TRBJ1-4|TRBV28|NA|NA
TGTGCCAGCAGTTCAAGAACAGGAGGCGAAAAACTGTTTTTT
CASSSRTGGEKLFF
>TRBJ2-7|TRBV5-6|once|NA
TGTGCCAGCAGCTTGTGGGCCCGGGGGCCCTACGAGCAGTACTTC
CASSLWARGPYEQYF
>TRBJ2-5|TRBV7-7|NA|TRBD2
TGTGCCAGCAGCTTAGGATTAGCGGGGTCATCAGAGACCCAGTACTTC
CASSLGLAGSSETQYF
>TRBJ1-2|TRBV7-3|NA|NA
TGTGCCAGCAGCTTAGGCGCAGGGCGGGGTGGCTACACCTTC
CASSLGAGRGGYTF
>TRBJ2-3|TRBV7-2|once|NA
TGTGCCAGCAGCTATCAACTAGGGGGGACAGATACGCAGTATTTT
CASSYQLGGTDTQYF
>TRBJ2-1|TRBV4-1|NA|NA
TGCGCCAGCAGCCAAGGGGGAAGGGGGGCCTACAATGAGCAGTTCTTC
CASSQGGRGAYNEQFF
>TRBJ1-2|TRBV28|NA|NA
TGTGCCAGCGAAGGGGGGGATACTAACTATGGCTACACCTTC
CASEGGDTNYGYTF
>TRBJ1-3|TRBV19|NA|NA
TGTGCCAGTAGTATCTCTCGGGGAAACACCATATATTTT
CASSISRGNTIYF
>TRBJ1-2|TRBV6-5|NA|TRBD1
TGTGCCAGCAGAAACAGGGGTAGGGATGGCTACACCTTC
CASRNRGRDGYTF
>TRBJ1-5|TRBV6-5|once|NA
TGTGCCAGCATGGCAGATAGCAATCAGCCCCAGCATTTT
CASMADSNQPQHF
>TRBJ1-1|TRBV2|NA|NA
TGTGCCAGCAGTGAAGTGAGGGGCGCTACTGAAGCTTTCTTT
CASSEVRGATEAFF
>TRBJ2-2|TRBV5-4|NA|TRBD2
TGTGCCAGCAGCTTGCAAAATAGCGGGAGAACCGGGGAGCTGTTTTTT
CASSLQNSGRTGELFF